Here is one T cell receptor (beta chain) with its context. TCR alpha and beta CDR3 regions were amplified from RNA using iRepertoire nested multiplex PCR. TCRdb re-derived calls from the multiplex PCR reads in MiXCR, one entry per CDR3 protein. In the table there are roughly 350,000 distinct CDR3 sequences, 41% of which are singletons. These data originate in a study of glioma-infiltrating T cells. The CDR3 totals 15 residues. Per germline, CDR1 SNHLY and CDR2 FYNNEI. Trimming cost V 0 bases and J 5 bases; bases outside gene matches: 6. The clonotype was recovered from a human donor with low-grade glioma or glioblastoma, undergoing nonglioma brain surgery, or in good health (not recorded which). What was sequenced was glioma tissue, nonneoplastic brain tissue, or PBMCs (not recorded which). This chain connects TRBV2 to TRBJ2-7; TRBD2 matches at 8 bases. The CDR3 reads CASSEAVTSVHEQYF. The CDR3 DNA is TGTGCCAGCAGTGAAGCGGTGACTAGCGTCCACGAGCAGTACTTC.